Below are 12 T cell receptor beta chains sequenced from a single sample in a study of T-cell memory formation after mild COVID-19. Each CDR3 protein gets one entry after TCRdb re-called the 5' RACE reads with MiXCR. The data contain about 430,000 distinct CDR3 sequences, over 15% of them singletons. Sequences were obtained from PBMCs or a T cell subset sorted from them (not recorded which). These receptors came from a man between 18 and 29 years old who had mild COVID-19 (a few samples of this study predate the infection). Cell type and time point are not known.

This clonotype was seen more than once but under ten times. This chain links TRBV7-2 with TRBJ2-2; 8 bases map to TRBD1. Germline lookup yields CDR1 SGHTA and CDR2 FQGNSA. V was clipped by 0 bases and J by 3 bases; unmatched bases: 9. CDR3 length: 18 residues. The CDR3 DNA is TGTGCCAGCAGCTTAGCGCCGGTGTACAGGGGGGACACCGGGGAGCTGTTTTTT. This gives the protein CASSLAPVYRGDTGELFF.

The chain employs TRBV10-3 and TRBJ2-5; maybe TRBD1 (5 bases). The germline V gene encodes CDR1 ENHRY and CDR2 SYGVKD. There are 13 residues in the CDR3. Trimming stripped 7 bases from V and 2 bases from J, with 11 bases between. The CDR3 DNA reads as TGTGCCATCAAACAGGCCCGGCAAGAGACCCAGTACTTC. This sequence encodes CAIKQARQETQYF.

This clonotype has a handful of counts. The chain links TRBV7-6 to TRBJ2-3; 8 bases agree with TRBD2. This CDR3 contains 16 residues. Trimming took 0 bases from V and 1 from J; bases not matched to a gene: 3. CDR1 SGHVS and CDR2 FNYEAQ come from the germline V gene. CDR3 bases: TGTGCCAGCAGCTTAGCAGCGACTAGCGGCACAGATACGCAGTATTTT. This gives the protein CASSLAATSGTDTQYF.

The chain combines TRBV9 with TRBJ2-7; TRBD2 matches 7 bases. Trimming removed 0 bases from V and 3 bases from J; junction bases left unmatched: 3. This CDR3 spans 14 amino acids. Germline lookup yields CDR1 SGDLS and CDR2 YYNGEE. CDR3 coding DNA: TGTGCCAGCAGCGTAGGAGCGGGGTTCTACGAGCAGTACTTC. It yields the protein CASSVGAGFYEQYF. Drawing the rest from reference TRBV9 and TRBJ2-7, the complete variable domain is DSGVTQTPKHLITATGQRVTLRCSPRSGDLSVYWYQQSLDQGLQFLIQYYNGEERAKGNILERFSAQQFPDLHSELNLSSLELGDSALYFCASSVGAGFYEQYFGPGTRLTVT.

This clonotype was picked up a small number of times. This chain links TRBV6-5 with TRBJ2-4; D is ambiguous. Between the trimmed V and J ends, which lost 0 bases and 1 base, there was a span of 13 bases. The CDR3 is 17 amino acids. Per germline, CDR1 MNHEY and CDR2 SVGAGI. Here the CDR3 DNA reads TGTGCCAGCAGTTACTCGGGAATGAGCCTGGCCAAAAACATTCAGTACTTC. Translation gives CASSYSGMSLAKNIQYF.

The chain employs TRBV7-2 and TRBJ1-2; D remains unclear. CDR3 length: 14 amino acids. V lost 9 bases and J lost 0, with 14 bases in between. Germline assignment: CDR1 SGHTA and CDR2 FQGNSA. The CDR3 region is CASSLVYSNYGYTF. The DNA of the CDR3 is TGTGCCAGTTCTTTAGTGTACTCTAACTATGGCTACACCTTC.

The chain recombines TRBV20-1 with TRBJ2-7; 10 bases line up with TRBD1. In germline, CDR1 is DFQATT, CDR2 SNEGSKA (reference sequence). The V gene end was trimmed by 6 bases and the J gene end by 5 bases; junction bases not matched to a gene: 7. There are 13 residues in the CDR3. In DNA, the CDR3 is TGCAGTGCGGTCCGGGACAGGGGCCACGAGCAGTACGTC. It codes for CSAVRDRGHEQYV.

This chain links TRBV6-2 or TRBV6-3 with TRBJ2-7; D perhaps matches TRBD2 (5 bases). CDR1 is MNHEY and CDR2 is SVGEGT in the germline V gene. The CDR3 contains 11 residues. Deletions cut 7 bases from V and 6 bases from J, with 10 bases between. The CDR3 is CASISGIEQYF. CDR3 bases: TGTGCCAGCATTTCGGGAATCGAGCAGTACTTC.

This chain connects TRBV7-2 to TRBJ2-1; weak D call: TRBD1 (7 bases). CDR3 length: 14 amino acids. Germline-derived CDR1 and CDR2 are SGHTA and FQGNSA. V dropped 7 bases and J dropped 7 bases, with 17 bases sitting between them. This CDR3 is CASTTYAGGNEQFF. CDR3 sequence (DNA): TGTGCCAGCACCACTTATGCAGGGGGGAATGAGCAGTTCTTC. Full variable domain (missing parts from reference TRBV7-2 and TRBJ2-1): GAGVSQSPSNKVTEKGKDVELRCDPISGHTALYWYRQSLGQGLEFLIYFQGNSAPDKSGLPSDRFSAERTGGSVSTLTIQRTQQEDSAVYLCASTTYAGGNEQFFGPGTRLTVL.

The rearrangement links TRBV19 to TRBJ2-1, with TRBD1 matching 8 bases. This CDR3 is built from 15 residues. CDR1 LNHDA and CDR2 SQIVND come from the germline V gene (reference sequence). V shed 2 bases, J shed 7 bases, and the junction held 7 bases outside the gene matches. CDR3 nucleotide sequence: TGTGCCAGTAGTATATTAGGACAGGGTGGAAATGAGCAGTTCTTC. It is translated as CASSILGQGGNEQFF.

This clonotype was observed a few times. The chain links TRBV20-1 to TRBJ2-7; D is possibly TRBD2 (7 bases). Deletions cut 4 bases from V and 0 bases from J, with 16 bases between. The CDR3 has 15 residues. Germline V CDR1 and CDR2: DFQATT, SNEGSKA (reference sequence). Here the CDR3 reads CSATNGGPSSYEQYF. CDR3 DNA: TGCAGTGCTACCAACGGGGGGCCCAGCTCCTACGAGCAGTACTTC.

Ten or more counts support this clonotype. V gene TRBV3-1 combines with J gene TRBJ2-2, with D unresolved. The V end was cut by 3 bases, the J end by 3 bases, with 8 bases between. The CDR3 is 14 amino acids. Germline V gene data show CDR1 as LGHDT and CDR2 as YNNKEL (reference sequence). The CDR3 region has the DNA TGTGCCAGCAGCCAGGACGGGTACACCGGGGAGCTGTTTTTT. It translates to CASSQDGYTGELFF. The full variable domain, in which reference TRBV3-1 and TRBJ2-2 provide the parts outside the CDR3, is DTAVSQTPKYLVTQMGNDKSIKCEQNLGHDTMYWYKQDSKKFLKIMFSYNNKELIINETVPNRFSPKSPDKAHLNLHINSLELGDSAVYFCASSQDGYTGELFFGEGSRLTVL.